The clone carrying this T cell receptor (beta chain) was counted a single time. Its antigen is unidentified. These data belong to a study of shared clonotypes between healthy human individuals. About the research overall: The study drew on a couple of women and three men aged 18 to 49 as donors. Overall study findings and caveats: Among donors, sharing of clonotypes was expected to be affected by sequencing depth. What naive subsets generally showed was a larger estimated richness than memory subsets showed. Naive CD4 clonotypes were shared across several donors at 4.5% to 6.5%.

CDR1 is SNHLY and CDR2 is FYNNEI in the germline V gene. V shed 7 bases and J 3 bases; nucleotides not matched to a gene: 5. The CDR3 loop spans 13 amino acids. Data came from immunoSEQ multiplex PCR; TCRdb stores just in-frame clones and leaves some out. Of hundreds of thousands of clones in the sample, about 95% were seen once. Naivety among CD8 cells was defined by CD45RO negativity and positive CCR7 selection, thereby excluding terminally differentiated effector memory CD45RA+ cells. The source of this sequence is a woman under 40 in good health. The specimen sequenced was naive CD8+ T cells sorted from blood. The chain combines TRBV2 with TRBJ2-7, with TRBD1 matching 8 bases. CDR3 in amino acids: CASKRQGYYEQYF. The CDR3 DNA is TGTGCCAGCAAAAGACAGGGGTACTACGAGCAGTACTTC.